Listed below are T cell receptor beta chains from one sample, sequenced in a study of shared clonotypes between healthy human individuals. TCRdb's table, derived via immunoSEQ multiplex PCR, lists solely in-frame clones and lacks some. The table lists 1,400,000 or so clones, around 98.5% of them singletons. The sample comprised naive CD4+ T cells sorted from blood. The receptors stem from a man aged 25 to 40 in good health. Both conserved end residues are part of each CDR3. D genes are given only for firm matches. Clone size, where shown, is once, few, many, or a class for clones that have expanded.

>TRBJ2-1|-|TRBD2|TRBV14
CASSQPGTSGNNEQFF
TGTGCCAGCAGCCAACCAGGGACTAGCGGGAACAATGAGCAGTTCTTC
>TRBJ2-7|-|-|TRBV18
CASSPPKGNEQYF
TGTGCCAGCTCACCACCGAAGGGGAACGAGCAGTACTTC
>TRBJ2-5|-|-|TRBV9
CASSVEVGGKETQYF
TGTGCCAGCAGCGTAGAGGTGGGTGGGAAAGAGACCCAGTACTTC
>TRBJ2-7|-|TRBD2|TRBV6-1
CASRTSGSYEQYF
TGTGCCAGCAGAACTAGCGGCTCCTACGAGCAGTACTTC
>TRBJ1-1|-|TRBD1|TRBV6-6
CASSGTGAPTEAFF
TGTGCCAGCAGTGGGACAGGAGCTCCCACTGAAGCTTTCTTT
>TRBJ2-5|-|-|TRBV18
CASSPAVRGETQYF
TGTGCCAGCTCACCGGCAGTTAGAGGAGAGACCCAGTACTTC
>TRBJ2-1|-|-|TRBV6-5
CASSYTVSSYNEQFF
TGTGCCAGCAGTTACACGGTGAGCTCCTACAATGAGCAGTTCTTC
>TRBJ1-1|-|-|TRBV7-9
CASSASSVSEAFF
TGTGCCAGCAGCGCCTCTTCGGTTTCTGAAGCTTTCTTT
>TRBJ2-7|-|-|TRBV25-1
CASSGTGAISYEQYF
TGTGCCAGCAGTGGGACCGGGGCGATCTCCTACGAGCAGTACTTC
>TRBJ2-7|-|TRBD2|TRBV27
CASSSAGLVYYEQYF
TGTGCCAGCAGTTCGGCGGGACTAGTGTACTACGAGCAGTACTTC
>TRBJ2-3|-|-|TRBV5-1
CASSLQTADTDTQYF
TGCGCCAGCAGCTTGCAGACAGCAGACACAGATACGCAGTATTTT
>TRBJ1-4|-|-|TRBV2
CASSVQTVEKLFF
TGTGCCAGCAGTGTGCAGACGGTGGAGAAACTGTTTTTT
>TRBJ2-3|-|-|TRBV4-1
CASSQERSGDTQYF
TGCGCCAGCAGCCAAGAACGGAGCGGGGATACGCAGTATTTT
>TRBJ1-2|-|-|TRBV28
CASSLAGKNNYGYTF
TGTGCCAGCAGTCTCGCCGGGAAGAATAACTATGGCTACACCTTC
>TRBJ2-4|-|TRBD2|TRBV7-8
CASSSGTSGIRIAKNIQYF
TGTGCCAGCAGCTCCGGGACTAGCGGGATAAGGATAGCCAAAAACATTCAGTACTTC
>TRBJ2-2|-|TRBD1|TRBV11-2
CASSLGARGLTGELFF
TGTGCCAGCAGCTTAGGCGCCAGGGGGCTGACCGGGGAGCTGTTTTTT
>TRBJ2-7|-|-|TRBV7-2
CASSTALGPHYEQYF
TGTGCCAGCAGCACGGCACTGGGACCACACTACGAGCAGTACTTC
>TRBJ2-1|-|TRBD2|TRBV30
CARGEGGEQFF
TGTGCCCGGGGGGAGGGCGGTGAGCAGTTCTTC
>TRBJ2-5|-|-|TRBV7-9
CASTLGAYQETQYF
TGTGCCAGCACTCTTGGTGCGTACCAAGAGACCCAGTACTTC
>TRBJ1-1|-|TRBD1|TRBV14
CASSQVPGQGMSALNTEAFF
TGTGCCAGCAGCCAAGTCCCGGGACAGGGCATGTCGGCCTTGAACACTGAAGCTTTCTTT
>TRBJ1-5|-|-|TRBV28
CASSFPRDGYSNQPQHF
TGTGCCAGCAGTTTCCCCAGGGACGGCTATAGCAATCAGCCCCAGCATTTT
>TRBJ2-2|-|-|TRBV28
CASSLAQNTGELFF
TGTGCCAGCAGTTTGGCGCAGAACACCGGGGAGCTGTTTTTT
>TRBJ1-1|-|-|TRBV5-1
CASSLLRGANTEAFF
TGCGCCAGCAGCCTGTTACGGGGGGCAAACACTGAAGCTTTCTTT
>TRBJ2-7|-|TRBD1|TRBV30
CAWRTGTGIYEQYF
TGTGCCTGGCGAACAGGGACAGGGATTTACGAGCAGTACTTC
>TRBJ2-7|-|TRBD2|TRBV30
CAWSEKVAGSYEQYF
TGTGCCTGGAGTGAGAAAGTAGCGGGGTCCTACGAGCAGTACTTC
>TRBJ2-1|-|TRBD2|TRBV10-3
CAISGGRLAGGNEQFF
TGTGCCATCAGTGGGGGAAGGCTAGCGGGAGGTAATGAGCAGTTCTTC
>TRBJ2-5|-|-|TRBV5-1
CASGESLETQYF
TGCGCCAGCGGGGAATCTCTGGAGACCCAGTACTTC
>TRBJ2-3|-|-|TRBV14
CASSPSTDTQYF
TGTGCCAGCAGCCCTAGCACAGATACGCAGTATTTT
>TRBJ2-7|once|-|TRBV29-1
CSALTHRGAIGGEQYF
TGCAGCGCGCTGACCCATAGAGGGGCAATCGGAGGCGAGCAGTACTTC
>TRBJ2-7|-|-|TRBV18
CASSPTLAPKEQYF
TGTGCCAGCTCACCTACCTTGGCCCCTAAGGAGCAGTACTTC
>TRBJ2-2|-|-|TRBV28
CASRPFGRGELFF
TGTGCCAGCAGACCCTTCGGGCGCGGGGAGCTGTTTTTT
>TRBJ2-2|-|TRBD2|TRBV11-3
CASSFEIQTSENTGELFF
TGTGCCAGCAGCTTCGAAATACAGACTAGCGAGAACACCGGGGAGCTGTTTTTT
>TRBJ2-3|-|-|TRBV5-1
CASSLGDHTDTQYF
TGCGCCAGCAGCCTGGGGGACCACACAGATACGCAGTATTTT
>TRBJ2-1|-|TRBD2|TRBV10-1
CASSGGLAGSDEQFF
TGCGCCAGCAGTGGGGGTCTAGCGGGATCCGATGAGCAGTTCTTC
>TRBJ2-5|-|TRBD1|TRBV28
CASSLNLRTGEETQYF
TGTGCCAGCAGTTTGAATCTTCGAACAGGGGAAGAGACCCAGTACTTC
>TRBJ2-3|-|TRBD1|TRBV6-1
CASSEGTGRDTQYF
TGTGCCAGCAGTGAAGGGACAGGGCGGGATACGCAGTATTTT
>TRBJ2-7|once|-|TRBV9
CASSVRAHGEQYF
TGTGCCAGCAGCGTACGGGCCCATGGGGAGCAGTACTTC
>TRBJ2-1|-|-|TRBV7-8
CASSLGHASQPYNEQFF
TGTGCCAGCAGCTTAGGTCATGCGAGCCAACCCTACAATGAGCAGTTCTTC
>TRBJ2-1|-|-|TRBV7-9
CATDYNEQFF
TGTGCCACCGACTACAATGAGCAGTTCTTC
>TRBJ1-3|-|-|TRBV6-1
CASSLKQGNTIYF
TGTGCCAGCAGCCTAAAACAGGGAAACACCATATATTTT
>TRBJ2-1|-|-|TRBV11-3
CASSSSAAYNEQFF
TGTGCCAGCAGCTCGAGTGCAGCTTACAATGAGCAGTTCTTC
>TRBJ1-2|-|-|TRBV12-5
CASGPIRGDYGYTF
TGTGCTAGTGGCCCGATTAGGGGCGACTATGGCTACACCTTC
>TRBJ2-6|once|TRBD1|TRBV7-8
CASSLAGTGGAGANVLTF
TGTGCCAGCAGCTTAGCGGGGACAGGGGGCGCTGGAGCCAACGTCCTGACTTTC
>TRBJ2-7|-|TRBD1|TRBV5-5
CASSLRDSPYEQYF
TGTGCCAGCAGCTTGAGGGACAGTCCCTACGAGCAGTACTTC
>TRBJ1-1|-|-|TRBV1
CTSSFREEDGNTEAFF
TGCACCAGCAGCTTCCGGGAGGAAGATGGGAACACTGAAGCTTTCTTT
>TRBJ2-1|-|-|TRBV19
CASSLALRDGDEQFF
TGTGCCAGTAGTCTGGCTTTACGGGATGGCGATGAGCAGTTCTTC
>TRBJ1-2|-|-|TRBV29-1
CSAIGGGYTF
TGCAGCGCTATTGGGGGTGGCTACACCTTC
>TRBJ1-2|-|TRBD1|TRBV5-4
CASSLGGGAGYTF
TGTGCCAGCAGCTTGGGAGGGGGCGCCGGCTACACCTTC
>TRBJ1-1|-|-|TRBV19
CASSLFLGVVEENTEAFF
TGTGCCAGTAGTCTATTTTTGGGGGTAGTTGAAGAAAACACTGAAGCTTTCTTT
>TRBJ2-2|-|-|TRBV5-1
CASSLSGNTGELFF
TGCGCCAGCAGCTTGTCCGGGAACACCGGGGAGCTGTTTTTT